These 28 T cell receptor beta chains share one sample of origin, sequenced in a study of identical twins. MiXCR was run by TCRdb on the 5' RACE reads, yielding one entry per CDR3 protein. In the table there are more than 1.5 million distinct CDR3 sequences, less than 40% of which are singletons. The sample comprised cord blood. The receptors were sampled from a newborn girl in good health.

This clonotype was counted only a few times. J is TRBJ2-3 and V is TRBV20-1; 8 positions agree with TRBD2. Germline CDR1 DFQATT, CDR2 SNEGSKA (reference sequence). The CDR3 loop spans 15 amino acids. The junction had 8 bases not matched to a gene; V was cut back by 1 base and J by 5 bases. CDR3 sequence: CSARVGSGAQDTQYF. CDR3 in DNA: TGCAGTGCTAGAGTGGGTAGCGGGGCTCAAGATACGCAGTATTTT.

This clonotype has just a few counts. The chain has TRBV11-2 and TRBJ1-1; 8 bases agree with TRBD1. The V and J ends lost 1 base and 4 bases, in that order; junction bases with no gene match: 8. The CDR3 consists of 16 residues. Germline values: CDR1 SGHAT, CDR2 FQNNGV. This chain's CDR3 is CASSLAQGAPITEAFF. The CDR3 DNA reads TGTGCCAGCAGCTTAGCTCAGGGGGCGCCGATCACTGAAGCTTTCTTT.

The V call is TRBV28, the J call TRBJ2-1; 8 bases match TRBD2. Germline V lookup: CDR1 MDHEN, CDR2 SYDVKM. CDR3 length: 16 residues. Trimming at V came to 4 bases and at J to 8 bases, leaving 13 bases not matched to a gene. CDR3 DNA sequence: TGTGCCAGCAGTTCTCGTTCTAGCGGGCCCCTGGATGAGCAGTTCTTC. It translates to CASSSRSSGPLDEQFF.

In its sample, this clonotype was seen a few times. The V gene is TRBV11-1, the J gene TRBJ2-1; no clear D. Germline assignment: CDR1 SGHAT and CDR2 FQDESV (reference sequence). This CDR3 spans 16 amino acids. The germline V and J ends were trimmed by 1 base and 4 bases, with 14 bases remaining between them. Here the CDR3 DNA reads TGTGCCAGCAGCTTAGAATCAAGCGTTTCATACAATGAGCAGTTCTTC. Translation gives CASSLESSVSYNEQFF.

The rearrangement links TRBV7-2 to TRBJ1-1, with D uncertain. The CDR3 runs to 14 residues. Germline V CDR1 and CDR2: SGHTA, FQGNSA. Trimming removed 1 base from V and 4 bases from J, with 10 bases in between. CDR3 sequence: CASSLGLSFTEAFF. The CDR3 coding sequence is TGTGCCAGCAGCTTAGGGCTGTCGTTCACTGAAGCTTTCTTT.

The V and J genes are TRBV6-5 and TRBJ2-2; 7 bases align to TRBD2. Trimming cost V 2 bases and J 4 bases; bases outside gene matches: 1. The germline V gene encodes CDR1 MNHEY and CDR2 SVGAGI. This CDR3 has 14 residues. CDR3 in amino acids: CASSYGRGTGELFF. CDR3 DNA: TGTGCCAGCAGTTACGGGAGGGGCACCGGGGAGCTGTTTTTT.

The chain uses TRBV28 and TRBJ2-1; 11 nucleotides align to TRBD2. The length of the CDR3 is 13 residues. Trimming cost V 6 bases and J 7 bases; bases outside gene matches: 2. The germline gives CDR1 MDHEN, CDR2 SYDVKM. The DNA for the CDR3 is TGTGCCAGCAGACTAGCGGGAGAGAATGAGCAGTTCTTC. It yields the protein CASRLAGENEQFF.

The V and J genes are TRBV7-6 and TRBJ2-1; tentative D call: TRBD1 (7 bases). In germline, CDR1 is SGHVS, CDR2 FNYEAQ. The CDR3 has 17 residues. V lost 5 bases and J 2 bases, leaving 19 bases between the germline ends. CDR3 sequence: CASSQILGGTAYNEQFF. In DNA, the CDR3 is TGTGCCAGCAGCCAAATCCTAGGCGGGACAGCCTACAATGAGCAGTTCTTC.

This CDR3 is CSARGQERPILSGANVLTF. The CDR3 DNA follows: TGCAGTGCTAGAGGCCAGGAGAGACCAATCCTCTCTGGGGCCAACGTCCTGACTTTC. The chain has TRBV20-1 and TRBJ2-6; D is unclear. Looked up from germline, CDR1 is DFQATT and CDR2 is SNEGSKA (reference sequence). The CDR3 totals 19 residues. V lost 1 base and J lost 0, with 19 bases in between.

The chain couples TRBV7-9 to TRBJ2-3; 7 bases fit TRBD1. Germline CDR1 reads SEHNR; CDR2 reads FQNEAQ (reference sequence). CDR3 length: 16 amino acids. J gave up 8 bases and V 3 bases, and 14 bases lay outside the gene matches. In nucleotides, the CDR3 is TGTGCCAGCAGCTTTCTAGGACAGGAGAGGTTAGGTACGCAGTATTTT. Its translation is CASSFLGQERLGTQYF.

The rearrangement joins TRBV12-3 or TRBV12-4 to TRBJ1-5; 9 positions agree with TRBD1. After removal of 0 bases from V and 3 bases from J, the junction contained 3 bases not matched to a gene. There are 16 residues in the CDR3. CDR3 coding DNA: TGTGCCAGCAGTTTAGCACTACAGGGGGCCAATCAGCCCCAGCATTTT. It yields the protein CASSLALQGANQPQHF.

This chain connects TRBV27 to TRBJ1-2, with D unresolved. CDR3 size: 14 residues. Germline V CDR1 and CDR2: MNHEY, SMNVEV (reference sequence). V dropped 3 bases and J dropped 3 bases, with 11 bases sitting between them. CDR3 protein: CASSLNGQYYGYTF. The CDR3 DNA sequence: TGTGCCAGCAGTTTGAACGGGCAGTACTATGGCTACACCTTC.

This rearrangement joins TRBV7-6 to TRBJ1-6; 7 nucleotides line up with TRBD1. Trimming cost V 3 bases and J 8 bases; bases outside gene matches: 10. The CDR3 covers 16 residues. The germline gives CDR1 SGHVS, CDR2 FNYEAQ. The CDR3 nucleotides are TGTGCCAGCAGCTTGGCCCCCGGGACAGCCGATTCACCCCTCCACTTT. Amino acids: CASSLAPGTADSPLHF. Variable domain in full (rest from reference TRBV7-6 and TRBJ1-6): GAGVSQSPRYKVTKRGQDVALRCDPISGHVSLYWYRQALGQGPEFLTYFNYEAQQDKSGLPNDRFSAERPEGSISTLTIQRTEQRDSAMYRCASSLAPGTADSPLHFGNGTRLTVT.

The sample holds a few counts of this clonotype. This chain uses TRBV7-9 with TRBJ1-2; D ambiguous. The CDR3 loop spans 11 amino acids. Between the trimmed V and J ends, which lost 3 bases and 7 bases, there was a span of 6 bases. Germline values: CDR1 SEHNR, CDR2 FQNEAQ (reference sequence). The chain's CDR3 is CASSFSSGYTF. The CDR3 DNA reads TGTGCCAGCAGCTTCTCTAGTGGCTACACCTTC.

This clonotype was seen only a few times. The chain recombines TRBV7-2 with TRBJ1-1; maybe TRBD1 (5 bases). This CDR3 has 15 amino acids. Trimming shortened V by 3 bases and J by 0 bases, and 11 bases separated the two germline ends. Germline values: CDR1 SGHTA, CDR2 FQGNSA. The CDR3: CASSFYQGLNTEAFF. The CDR3 nucleotides read TGTGCCAGCAGCTTCTATCAGGGCTTGAACACTGAAGCTTTCTTT.

The chain carries TRBV7-2 and TRBJ2-7, with D hard to call. CDR1 SGHTA and CDR2 FQGNSA come from the germline V gene. V shed 5 bases and J shed 1 base, with 12 bases lying between them. The CDR3 covers 14 residues. The CDR3 here is CASSPMTTSYEQYF. The CDR3 DNA sequence: TGTGCCAGCAGCCCCATGACAACTTCCTACGAGCAGTACTTC.

This clonotype was counted ten times or more. This chain connects TRBV7-9 to TRBJ2-3; 12 bases align to TRBD2. Germline V gene sequence: CDR1 SEHNR, CDR2 FQNEAQ (reference sequence). V shed 5 bases and J 2 bases; nucleotides not matched to a gene: 5. The CDR3 sequence is 16 residues long. The CDR3 is CASSLGLAGITDTQYF. In nucleotides, the CDR3 is TGTGCCAGCAGCCTAGGACTAGCGGGAATCACAGATACGCAGTATTTT.

V gene TRBV3-1 combines with J gene TRBJ2-7; 8 bases are shared with TRBD1. The junction had 12 bases not matched to a gene; V was cut back by 1 base and J by 7 bases. Germline loops: CDR1 LGHDT, CDR2 YNNKEL (reference sequence). The CDR3 contains 16 residues. Written as DNA, the CDR3 is TGTGCCAGCAGCCAAGGGACAGGACAGGGTAAAAATGAGCAGTACTTC. Encoded protein: CASSQGTGQGKNEQYF.

The sample holds one count of this clonotype. The V call is TRBV20-1, the J call TRBJ1-1; D remains ambiguous. The CDR3 sequence is 12 residues long. Deletions cut 0 bases from V and 4 bases from J, with 6 bases between. Germline V gene sequence: CDR1 DFQATT, CDR2 SNEGSKA (reference sequence). This CDR3 reads CSARDYGTEAFF. CDR3 bases: TGCAGTGCTAGAGATTACGGCACTGAAGCTTTCTTT.

This clonotype was found a few times. The genes are TRBV28 and TRBJ2-1; unclear D gene. The germline CDR1 and CDR2 sequences are MDHEN and SYDVKM. Trimming cost V 1 base and J 1 base, with 11 bases left between them. The CDR3 is made up of 16 amino acids. CDR3 nucleotide sequence: TGTGCCAGCAGTTTATTAGGGTCGCCTTCCTACAATGAGCAGTTCTTC. Translated, it gives CASSLLGSPSYNEQFF.

This clonotype was counted between two and nine times. V gene TRBV12-3 or TRBV12-4 combines with J gene TRBJ2-1; 8 nucleotides align to TRBD2. The J call is uncertain, as TRBJ2-7 better fits the DNA end. The CDR3 covers 15 residues. DNA for the CDR3: TGTGCCAGCAGGACCAGCGGGAGCTCCTACAATGAGCAGTACTTC. Translation gives CASRTSGSSYNEQYF.

V usage is TRBV28 and J usage is TRBJ2-3; 9 nucleotides align to TRBD2. V was clipped by 6 bases and J by 2 bases; unmatched bases: 9. This CDR3 is built from 16 residues. Germline V gives CDR1 MDHEN, CDR2 SYDVKM. The CDR3 reads CASSYVAGVNTDTQYF. As DNA, the CDR3 is TGTGCCAGCAGCTATGTAGCGGGAGTTAACACAGATACGCAGTATTTT.

This clonotype was observed a handful of times. The chain combines TRBV7-2 with TRBJ2-7; no clear D. In germline, CDR1 is SGHTA, CDR2 FQGNSA. The CDR3 covers 12 residues. V gave up 4 bases and J gave up 6 bases, with 10 bases separating them. For the CDR3, the DNA is TGTGCCAGCAGCTCTTCCTTATTCGAGCAGTACTTC. Protein sequence: CASSSSLFEQYF.

This clonotype appeared a few times. This sequence joins TRBV4-1 and TRBJ1-1, with D hard to call. The germline CDR1 and CDR2 sequences are MGHRA and YSYEKL. Trimming shortened V by 1 base and J by 1 base, and 7 bases separated the two germline ends. This CDR3 has 14 residues. In DNA, the CDR3 is TGCGCCAGCAGCCAAGGAAGGGCGAACACTGAAGCTTTCTTT. Its protein is CASSQGRANTEAFF.

The chain is built from TRBV6-2 or TRBV6-3 and TRBJ1-5; 9 positions agree with TRBD1. CDR3 size: 13 residues. CDR1 MNHEY and CDR2 SVGEGT come from the germline V gene. J was trimmed by 13 bases and V by 10 bases; bases with no gene match: 14. The CDR3: CATSNGGTGLQHF. Here the CDR3 DNA reads TGTGCCACCTCAAACGGCGGGACAGGGTTACAGCATTTT.

Comment on this clonotype: The junction departs from the called germline gene at one end, perhaps through a read error. This rearrangement joins TRBV5-1 to TRBJ2-1; no definite D call. The CDR3 has 15 amino acids. Germline V gives CDR1 SGHRS, CDR2 YFSETQ. CDR3: CASSLVTSSYNKQFF. As DNA, the CDR3 is TGCGCCAGCAGCTTGGTAACTTCCTCCTACAATAAGCAGTTCTTC.

This clonotype showed up just a few times. The chain is built from TRBV6-6 and TRBJ2-7; 8 positions agree with TRBD1. CDR1 and CDR2 (germline): MNHNY, SVGAGI (reference sequence). V shed 4 bases and J 0 bases; nucleotides not matched to a gene: 8. CDR3 length: 16 residues. CDR3 bases: TGTGCCAGCAGTTCCCGACAGGGGTTTGGCTCCTACGAGCAGTACTTC. Translating gives CASSSRQGFGSYEQYF.

The chain joins TRBV29-1 to TRBJ2-7, with D unclear. Germline V gene lookup returns CDR1 SQVTM and CDR2 ANQGSEA. The CDR3 is 14 amino acids. Trimming stripped 7 bases from V and 7 bases from J, with 23 bases between. CDR3 coding DNA: TGCAGCGCCTCGGTTTCGAGCTCCTACAATGAGCAGTACTTC. Amino acid sequence: CSASVSSSYNEQYF.